This TCR beta chain is from a study of HIV-infected patients and healthy controls. This clonotype was counted ten times or more. Roughly three months, about 14 weeks, into antiretroviral therapy, follow-up blood was collected. The repertoire came from unfractionated whole blood and reflected all unsorted peripheral T cells. Alpha and beta constant-region primers primed reverse transcription of approximately 0.55 ug RNA. Alpha and beta chain libraries were made separately by chain-specific third strand synthesis with multiplexing indices. TCRdb called the 5' RACE reads again in MiXCR, with one record for every CDR3 protein. The table includes about 6,600 distinct CDR3 sequences, 7% to 10% detected once. The CDR3 consists of 13 residues. V was shortened by 2 bases and J by 10 bases, with 12 bases between the two germline ends. The germline CDR1 and CDR2 sequences are MDHEN and SYDVKM.

The sequences come from blood, collected during antiretroviral therapy. This clonotype was obtained from an adult with HIV infection. This rearrangement joins TRBV28 to TRBJ2-1; TRBD2 might be the D (5 bases). The CDR3 sequence is CASSLAADLEQFF. CDR3 coding DNA: TGTGCCAGCAGTTTAGCGGCGGACTTGGAGCAGTTCTTC.